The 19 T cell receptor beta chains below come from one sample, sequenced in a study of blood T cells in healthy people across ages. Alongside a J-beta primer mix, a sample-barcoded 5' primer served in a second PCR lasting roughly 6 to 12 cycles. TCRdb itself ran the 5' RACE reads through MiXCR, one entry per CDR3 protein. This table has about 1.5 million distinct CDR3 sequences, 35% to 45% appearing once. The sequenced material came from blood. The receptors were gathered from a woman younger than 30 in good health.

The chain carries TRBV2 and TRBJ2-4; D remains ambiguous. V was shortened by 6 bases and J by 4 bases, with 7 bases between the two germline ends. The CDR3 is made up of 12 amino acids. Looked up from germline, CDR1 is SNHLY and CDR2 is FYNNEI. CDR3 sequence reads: CASRAMKNIQYF. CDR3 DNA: TGTGCCAGCAGGGCGATGAAAAACATTCAGTACTTC.

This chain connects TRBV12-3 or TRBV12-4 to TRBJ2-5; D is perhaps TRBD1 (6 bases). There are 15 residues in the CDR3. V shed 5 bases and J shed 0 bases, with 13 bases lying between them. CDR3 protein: CASSDTDSNQETQYF. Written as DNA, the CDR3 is TGTGCCAGCAGTGACACGGACAGCAACCAAGAGACCCAGTACTTC.

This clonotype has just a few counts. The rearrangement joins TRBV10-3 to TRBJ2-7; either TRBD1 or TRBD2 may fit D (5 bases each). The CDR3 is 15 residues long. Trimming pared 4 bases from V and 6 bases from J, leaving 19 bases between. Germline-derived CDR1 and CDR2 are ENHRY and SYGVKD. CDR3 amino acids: CAISASRDPLGEQYF. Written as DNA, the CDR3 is TGTGCCATCAGTGCCTCCAGGGACCCTTTAGGCGAGCAGTACTTC.

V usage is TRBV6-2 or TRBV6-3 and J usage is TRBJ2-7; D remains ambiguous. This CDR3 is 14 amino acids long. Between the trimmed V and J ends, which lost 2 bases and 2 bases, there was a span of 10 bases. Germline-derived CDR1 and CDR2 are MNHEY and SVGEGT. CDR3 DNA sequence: TGTGCCAGCAGTTACGCCGACGGTGCCTACGAGCAGTACTTC. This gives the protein CASSYADGAYEQYF.

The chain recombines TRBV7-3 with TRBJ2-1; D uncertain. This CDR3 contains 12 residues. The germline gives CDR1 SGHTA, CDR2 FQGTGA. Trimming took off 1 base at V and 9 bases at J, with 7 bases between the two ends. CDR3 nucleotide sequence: TGTGCCAGCAGCTTAAATGGAGCTGAGCAGTTCTTC. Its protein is CASSLNGAEQFF.

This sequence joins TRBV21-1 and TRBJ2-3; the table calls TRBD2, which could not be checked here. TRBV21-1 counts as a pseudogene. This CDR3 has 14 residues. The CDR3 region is CATHLAGAGDTQYF. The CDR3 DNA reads TGTGCCACCCACCTAGCGGGGGCCGGAGATACGCAGTATTTT.

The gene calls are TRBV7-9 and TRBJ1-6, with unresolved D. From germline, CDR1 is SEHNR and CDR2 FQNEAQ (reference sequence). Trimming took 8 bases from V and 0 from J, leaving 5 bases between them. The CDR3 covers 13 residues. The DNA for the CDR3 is TGTGCCAGCGACGACTCCTATAATTCACCCCTCCACTTT. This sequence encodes CASDDSYNSPLHF.

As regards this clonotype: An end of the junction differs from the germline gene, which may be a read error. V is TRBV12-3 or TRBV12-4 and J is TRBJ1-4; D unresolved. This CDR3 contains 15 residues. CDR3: CASSPRGRLNEELFF. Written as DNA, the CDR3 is TGTGCCAGCAGCCCCCGGGGAAGGTTGAATGAAGAACTGTTTTTT.

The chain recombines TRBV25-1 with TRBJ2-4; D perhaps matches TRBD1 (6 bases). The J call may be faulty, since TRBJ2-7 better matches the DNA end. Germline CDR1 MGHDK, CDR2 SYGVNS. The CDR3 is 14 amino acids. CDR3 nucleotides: TGTGCCAGCAGTGAATATTACAGGGCCTACGAGCAGTACTTC. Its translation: CASSEYYRAYEQYF.

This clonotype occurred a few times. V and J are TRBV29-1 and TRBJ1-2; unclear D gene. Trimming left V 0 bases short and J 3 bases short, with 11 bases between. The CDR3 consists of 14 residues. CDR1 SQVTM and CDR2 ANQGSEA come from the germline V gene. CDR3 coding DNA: TGCAGCGTTGAAGATCTTCGGGCGGACTATGGCTACACCTTC. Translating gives CSVEDLRADYGYTF.

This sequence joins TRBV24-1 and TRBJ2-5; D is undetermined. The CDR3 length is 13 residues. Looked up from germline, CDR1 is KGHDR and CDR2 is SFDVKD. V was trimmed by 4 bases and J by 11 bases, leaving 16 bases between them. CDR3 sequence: CATSDGQYNEQYF. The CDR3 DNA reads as TGTGCCACCAGTGACGGGCAGTACAATGAGCAGTACTTC.

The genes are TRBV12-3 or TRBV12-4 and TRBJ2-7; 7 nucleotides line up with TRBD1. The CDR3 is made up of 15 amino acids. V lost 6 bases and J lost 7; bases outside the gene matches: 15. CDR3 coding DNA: TGTGCCAGCAGGTATTCGACAGGGTCCTACAATGAGCAGTACTTC. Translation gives CASRYSTGSYNEQYF.

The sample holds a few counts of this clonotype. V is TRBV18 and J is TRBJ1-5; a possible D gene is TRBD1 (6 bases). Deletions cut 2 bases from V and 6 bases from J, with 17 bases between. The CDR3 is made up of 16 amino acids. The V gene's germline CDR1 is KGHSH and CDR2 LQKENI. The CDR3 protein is CASSPKQGVGVQPQHF. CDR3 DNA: TGTGCCAGCTCACCAAAACAGGGAGTCGGGGTTCAGCCCCAGCATTTT.

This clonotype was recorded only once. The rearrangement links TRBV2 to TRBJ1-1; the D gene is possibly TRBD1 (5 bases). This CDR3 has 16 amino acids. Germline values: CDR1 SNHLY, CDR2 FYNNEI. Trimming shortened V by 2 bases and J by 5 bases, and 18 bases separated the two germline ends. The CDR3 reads CASSEQGGFIRTEAFF. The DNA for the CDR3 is TGTGCCAGCAGTGAACAGGGAGGGTTTATTCGGACTGAAGCTTTCTTT.

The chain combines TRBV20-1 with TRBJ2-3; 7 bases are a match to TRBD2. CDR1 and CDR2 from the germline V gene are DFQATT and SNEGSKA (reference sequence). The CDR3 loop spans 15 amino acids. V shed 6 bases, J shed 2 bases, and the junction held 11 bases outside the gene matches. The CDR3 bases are TGCAGTGCCAACAGCGGGGCGGGTAACACAGATACGCAGTATTTT. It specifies CSANSGAGNTDTQYF.

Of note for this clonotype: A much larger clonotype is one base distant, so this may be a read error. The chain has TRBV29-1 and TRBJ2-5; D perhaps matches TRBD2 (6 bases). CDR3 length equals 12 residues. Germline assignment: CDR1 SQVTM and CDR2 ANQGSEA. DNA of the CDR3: TGCAGTTGGGCTGGGGAGGACAATGAGCAGTACTTC. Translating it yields CSWAGEDNEQYF.

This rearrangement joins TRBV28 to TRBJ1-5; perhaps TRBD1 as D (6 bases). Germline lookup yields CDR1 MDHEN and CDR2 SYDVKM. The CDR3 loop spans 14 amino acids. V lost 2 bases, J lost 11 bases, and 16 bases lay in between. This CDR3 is CASSLGQAPGAQHF. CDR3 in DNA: TGTGCCAGCAGTTTAGGGCAGGCCCCAGGGGCCCAGCATTTT.

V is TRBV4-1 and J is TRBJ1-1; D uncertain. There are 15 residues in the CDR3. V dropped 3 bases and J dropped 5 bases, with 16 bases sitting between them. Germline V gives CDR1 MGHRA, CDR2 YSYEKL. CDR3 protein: CASSHQDGSGTEAFF. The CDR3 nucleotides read TGCGCCAGCAGCCACCAGGACGGTTCGGGGACTGAAGCTTTCTTT.

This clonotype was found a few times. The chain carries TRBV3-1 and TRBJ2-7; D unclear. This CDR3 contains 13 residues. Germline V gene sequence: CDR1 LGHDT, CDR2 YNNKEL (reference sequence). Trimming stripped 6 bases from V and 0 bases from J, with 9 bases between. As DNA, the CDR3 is TGTGCCAGCAGAGATTATCGCTCCTACGAGCAGTACTTC. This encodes CASRDYRSYEQYF.